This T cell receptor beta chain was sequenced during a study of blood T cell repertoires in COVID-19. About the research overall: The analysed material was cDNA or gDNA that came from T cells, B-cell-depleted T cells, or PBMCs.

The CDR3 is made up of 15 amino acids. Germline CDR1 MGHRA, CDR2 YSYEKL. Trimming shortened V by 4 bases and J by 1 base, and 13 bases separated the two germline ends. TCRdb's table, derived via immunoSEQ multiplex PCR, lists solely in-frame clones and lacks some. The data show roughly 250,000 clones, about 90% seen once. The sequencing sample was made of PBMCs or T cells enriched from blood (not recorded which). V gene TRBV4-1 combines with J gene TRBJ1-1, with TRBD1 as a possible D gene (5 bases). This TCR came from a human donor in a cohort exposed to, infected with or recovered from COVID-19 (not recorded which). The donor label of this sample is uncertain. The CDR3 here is CASSRYRRKNTEAFF. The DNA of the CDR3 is TGCGCCAGCAGCCGATACAGGAGAAAGAACACTGAAGCTTTCTTT.